These 18 T cell receptor beta chains originate from one sample sequenced in a study of T cell responses to AZD1222 COVID-19 vaccine. Sequencing used immunoSEQ multiplex PCR; TCRdb keeps in-frame clones, though not all of them. Here the sample spans 140,000 or so clones, about nine tenths being singletons. The material was peripheral blood, obtained 28 days after the second AZD1222 dose. The receptor set was obtained from an adult who received the AZD1222 COVID-19 vaccine.

The J gene is TRBJ1-2, the V gene TRBV19; possibly TRBD1 for D (5 bases). The CDR3 is made up of 16 amino acids. V was trimmed by 4 bases and J by 4 bases, leaving 19 bases between them. Per the germline V gene, CDR1 is LNHDA and CDR2 is SQIVND (reference sequence). The CDR3 DNA reads as TGTGCCAGTAGTACTGGGGCCCGACCTGTGGGCTATGGCTACACCTTC. It encodes CASSTGARPVGYGYTF.

The sample holds one count of this clone. The genes are TRBV18 and TRBJ1-5, with D possibly TRBD1 on 6 matching bases. CDR3 size: 14 residues. V was cut by 3 bases and J by 7 bases, with 13 bases left in between. CDR1 and CDR2 from the germline V gene are KGHSH and LQKENI. In nucleotides, the CDR3 is TGTGCCAGCTCACCGGGGGGGGCGAAACAGCCCCAGCATTTT. This sequence encodes CASSPGGAKQPQHF.

The J gene is TRBJ1-1, the V gene TRBV5-4; 7 positions agree with TRBD1. The CDR3 sequence is 15 residues long. The V and J ends lost 2 bases and 1 base, in that order; junction bases with no gene match: 5. CDR1 is SGHNT, CDR2 YYREEE, per germline (reference sequence). The CDR3 region is CASSFRDRPNTEAFF. DNA for the CDR3: TGTGCCAGCAGCTTCCGGGACAGACCGAACACTGAAGCTTTCTTT.

The CDR3 DNA follows: TGTGCCAGCACGGGGGTGGTAGGGGGCGAGTACTATGGCTACACCTTC. Amino acid sequence: CASTGVVGGEYYGYTF. V gene TRBV5-4 combines with J gene TRBJ1-2, with TRBD1 matching 7 bases. Germline trimming cut 6 bases from V and 3 bases from J; bases unmatched to any gene: 14. The CDR3 runs 16 residues. CDR1 is SGHNT and CDR2 is YYREEE in the germline V gene (reference sequence).

The chain couples TRBV9 to TRBJ1-2, with TRBD1 as a possible D gene (6 bases). The CDR3 runs to 15 residues. Germline CDR1 reads SGDLS; CDR2 reads YYNGEE. Trimming stripped 3 bases from V and 4 bases from J, with 16 bases between. CDR3 nucleotides: TGTGCCAGCAGCGCCGCACAGGGAGCGAGCTATGGCTACACCTTC. The encoded protein is CASSAAQGASYGYTF.

This clone was found a few times. The V gene is TRBV27, the J gene TRBJ2-7; TRBD1 might be the D (8 bases). Germline V gives CDR1 MNHEY, CDR2 SMNVEV (reference sequence). Between the trimmed V and J ends, which lost 4 bases and 3 bases, there was a span of 22 bases. The CDR3 contains 17 residues. The DNA of the CDR3 is TGTGCCAGCAGTTCTACAGGGGGAGGGATACCGGACTACGAGCAGTACTTC. Translating it yields CASSSTGGGIPDYEQYF.

The rearrangement joins TRBV19 to TRBJ2-2; D may be TRBD2 (5 bases). CDR3 length: 16 residues. CDR1 is LNHDA and CDR2 is SQIVND in the germline V gene (reference sequence). Trimming cost V 6 bases and J 2 bases, with 16 bases left between them. CDR3 coding DNA: TGTGCCAGTAGCCTCCCCCCCGGACTTAACACCGGGGAGCTGTTTTTT. Amino acid sequence: CASSLPPGLNTGELFF.

This chain joins TRBV4-1 and TRBJ2-3; TRBD2 matches at 12 bases. The CDR3 has 16 amino acids. The V gene's germline CDR1 is MGHRA and CDR2 YSYEKL. J lost 1 base, V lost 4 bases, and 3 bases had no gene match. Written as DNA, the CDR3 is TGCGCCAGCAGCCCGGGGACTAGCGGGCGCACAGATACGCAGTATTTT. Amino acid sequence: CASSPGTSGRTDTQYF.

V usage is TRBV11-2 and J usage is TRBJ1-1; the D is unclear. V was shortened by 3 bases and J by 1 base, with 9 bases between the two germline ends. The CDR3 covers 14 residues. Germline CDR1 and CDR2: SGHAT and FQNNGV. The CDR3 DNA sequence: TGTGCCAGCAGCTTGGTAGGTTGGAACACTGAAGCTTTCTTT. It codes for CASSLVGWNTEAFF.

CDR3 protein: CASSQVGGGYTF. The CDR3 DNA sequence: TGCGCCAGCAGCCAAGTTGGGGGTGGCTACACCTTC. The V call is TRBV4-1, the J call TRBJ1-2; maybe TRBD1 (5 bases). The V end was cut by 1 base, the J end by 7 bases, with 7 bases between. Germline V gene sequence: CDR1 MGHRA, CDR2 YSYEKL. The CDR3 runs to 12 residues.

CDR3 sequence: CASREQGRGNQPQHF. CDR3 in DNA: TGTGCCAGCAGAGAACAGGGGAGGGGCAATCAGCCCCAGCATTTT. The chain uses TRBV2 and TRBJ1-5; 7 nucleotides agree with TRBD1. The germline CDR1 and CDR2 sequences are SNHLY and FYNNEI. V trimming: 6 bases; J trimming: 2 bases; junction bases outside the gene matches: 7. The CDR3 has 15 residues.

V usage is TRBV7-3 and J usage is TRBJ2-7; D gene unclear. The CDR3 sequence is 14 residues long. V lost 6 bases, J lost 7 bases, and 19 bases lay in between. Germline CDR1 is SGHTA and CDR2 is FQGTGA. This CDR3 is CASSPTPTIGEQYF. The CDR3 region has the DNA TGTGCCAGCAGTCCCACCCCGACAATCGGGGAGCAGTACTTC.

The chain couples TRBV7-9 to TRBJ2-7, with TRBD1 as a possible D gene (5 bases). Per the germline V gene, CDR1 is SEHNR and CDR2 is FQNEAQ (reference sequence). The V end was cut by 5 bases, the J end by 2 bases, with 16 bases between. This CDR3 region has 15 residues. The CDR3 DNA reads TGTGCCAGCAGCCCAAGTCTAGGGGAAACCTACGAGCAGTACTTC. It codes for CASSPSLGETYEQYF.

The J gene is TRBJ2-1, the V gene TRBV19; 11 bases fit TRBD1. Germline V lookup: CDR1 LNHDA, CDR2 SQIVND (reference sequence). The junction had 13 bases not matched to a gene; V was cut back by 5 bases and J by 4 bases. CDR3 length equals 18 residues. The chain's CDR3 is CASSSRRTGGHFYNEQFF. The CDR3 nucleotides are TGTGCCAGTAGTTCCCGAAGGACAGGGGGCCACTTTTACAATGAGCAGTTCTTC.

The rearrangement links TRBV5-1 to TRBJ2-1; D is uncertain. The CDR3 covers 12 residues. V dropped 4 bases and J dropped 6 bases, with 8 bases sitting between them. Germline lookup yields CDR1 SGHRS and CDR2 YFSETQ. This CDR3 reads CASSGQGNEQFF. CDR3 nucleotide sequence: TGCGCCAGCAGCGGCCAAGGCAATGAGCAGTTCTTC.

The chain joins TRBV21-1 to TRBJ1-1; the table's D call, TRBD1, was not checked against the DNA. TRBV21-1 represents a pseudogene. This CDR3 comprises 14 residues. For the CDR3, the DNA is TGTGCCAGCAGCAAAAGGGGAAGACCCGGGCGAGCTTTCTTT. The encoded protein is CASSKRGRPGRAFF.

V gene TRBV10-3 combines with J gene TRBJ1-5, with D possibly matching TRBD1 (6 bases). This CDR3 spans 13 amino acids. Germline-derived CDR1 and CDR2 are ENHRY and SYGVKD. The DNA of the CDR3 is TGTGGTACCAGGGGAGCGGCGAGTCAGCCCCAGCATTTT. Translation: CGTRGAASQPQHF.

This chain uses TRBV7-6 with TRBJ2-1, with D unresolved. Germline-derived CDR1 and CDR2 are SGHVS and FNYEAQ. The germline V and J ends were trimmed by 1 base and 9 bases, with 7 bases remaining between them. The CDR3 is made up of 12 amino acids. CDR3 in DNA: TGTGCCAGCAGCTTAGGGAGAGGTGAGCAGTTCTTC. Amino acid sequence: CASSLGRGEQFF.